Listed here is a single TCR beta chain. The antigen is unknown. These data originate in a study of T-cell reconstitution after alpha-beta-depleted transplantation in children. Points from the study as a whole: Two months or so post-transplant, alpha-beta T cells reportedly derived from several hundred expanded graft clones. When one year had passed after transplant, most T-cell counts and diversity came from newly produced T cells.

The CDR3 runs 14 residues. The germline V and J ends were trimmed by 0 bases and 2 bases, with 8 bases remaining between them. CDR1 is SGHNT and CDR2 is YYREEE in the germline V gene (reference sequence). Unique molecular identifiers tagged the TCRbeta library. TCRdb re-called the PCR reads with MiXCR, one entry per CDR3 protein. This table holds 280,000 or so distinct CDR3 sequences, roughly 11% found once. Sequencing was performed on peripheral blood, taken 180 days after TCRalphabeta/CD19-depleted stem cell transplant. This receptor was obtained from a male patient between 2 and 9 years old who had a stem cell transplant for chronic granulomatous disease, so the T cells may come from the graft donor. The chain couples TRBV5-4 to TRBJ1-2, with D unclear. In nucleotides, the CDR3 is TGTGCCAGCAGCTTGGAGAGAAACAACTATGGCTACACCTTC. Encoded protein: CASSLERNNYGYTF.